A single sample gave rise to the 16 T cell receptor beta chains below, sequenced in a study of regulatory dendritic cells for organ transplantation. CFSE-labeled sorted T cells met regulatory or mature dendritic cells for 4 to 6 days. The method was immunoSEQ multiplex PCR; TCRdb's version includes in-frame clones alone and lacks a portion of them. The data contain approximately 12,000 clones, just under 75% of them singletons. For these receptors, no antigen is known. The material sequenced was naive CD4+ T cells from blood cultured with regulatory dendritic cells. Subset: CD45RA+ naive T cells. These receptors were obtained from a human donor in good health.

The chain uses TRBV27 and TRBJ1-1, with D perhaps matching TRBD1 (6 bases). This CDR3 is 14 amino acids long. The germline V gene encodes CDR1 MNHEY and CDR2 SMNVEV (reference sequence). V was pared by 5 bases and J by 3 bases, with 13 bases between. The CDR3 DNA is TGTGCCAGCAGTCTACAGGGAAGCTACACTGAAGCTTTCTTT. It translates to CASSLQGSYTEAFF.

The J gene is TRBJ1-5, the V gene TRBV21-1. TRBV21-1 constitutes a pseudogene. The CDR3 contains 17 residues. The CDR3 reads CASSKHWEGPGNQPQHF. CDR3 bases: TGTGCCAGCAGCAAACACTGGGAGGGTCCGGGGAATCAGCCCCAGCATTTT.

The V and J genes are TRBV4-1 and TRBJ2-6, with D possibly TRBD1 on 5 matching bases. This CDR3 is 18 amino acids long. V was pared by 0 bases and J by 0 bases, with 12 bases between. CDR1 and CDR2 (germline): MGHRA, YSYEKL. The CDR3 DNA is TGCGCCAGCAGCCAAGATCAGGGCACCCACTCTGGGGCCAACGTCCTGACTTTC. Translating gives CASSQDQGTHSGANVLTF.

This clone was picked up a small number of times. This chain links TRBV2 with TRBJ2-7; D is possibly TRBD1 (5 bases). The V end was cut by 4 bases, the J end by 4 bases, with 11 bases between. This CDR3 is built from 13 residues. The germline V gene encodes CDR1 SNHLY and CDR2 FYNNEI. CDR3 in DNA: TGTGCCAGCAGTGGATATCAGGGTTACGAGCAGTACTTC. This gives the protein CASSGYQGYEQYF.

The rearrangement joins TRBV9 to TRBJ1-2, with a tentative D call TRBD1 (5 bases). This CDR3 region has 14 residues. Germline loops: CDR1 SGDLS, CDR2 YYNGEE. V was trimmed by 3 bases and J by 4 bases, leaving 13 bases between them. The CDR3 here is CASSGQGELYGYTF. The CDR3 DNA follows: TGTGCCAGCAGCGGGCAGGGTGAACTCTATGGCTACACCTTC.

The CDR3 region is CASIRGGGNTEAFF. CDR3 nucleotide sequence: TGCGCCAGCATCCGTGGGGGAGGGAACACTGAAGCTTTCTTT. The genes are TRBV5-1 and TRBJ1-1; D perhaps matches TRBD1 (5 bases). The ends were cut back, 6 bases at V and 1 base at J, with 13 bases in the middle. In germline, CDR1 is SGHRS, CDR2 YFSETQ. There are 14 residues in the CDR3.

In nucleotides, the CDR3 is TGTGCCAGCTCACAAGCGCTAAACACCGGGGAGCTGTTTTTT. The encoded protein is CASSQALNTGELFF. The chain carries TRBV18 and TRBJ2-2, with D unclear. Trimming took off 4 bases at V and 2 bases at J, with 8 bases between the two ends. The V gene's germline CDR1 is KGHSH and CDR2 LQKENI. The CDR3 is 14 residues long.

This chain links TRBV5-1 with TRBJ1-2, with no clear D. The CDR3 has 14 amino acids. The germline V gene has CDR1 SGHRS and CDR2 YFSETQ. V lost 0 bases and J lost 0, with 6 bases in between. CDR3 amino acids: CASSLEPANYGYTF. The CDR3 DNA follows: TGCGCCAGCAGCTTGGAACCAGCTAACTATGGCTACACCTTC.

The chain recombines TRBV9 with TRBJ1-5; 7 nucleotides agree with TRBD1. The V gene's germline CDR1 is SGDLS and CDR2 YYNGEE. This CDR3 is 14 amino acids long. V was clipped by 3 bases and J by 5 bases; unmatched bases: 5. Here the CDR3 reads CASSGSRGDQPQHF. CDR3 DNA sequence: TGTGCCAGCAGCGGGAGCAGGGGGGATCAGCCCCAGCATTTT.

The chain uses TRBV27 and TRBJ2-6; 7 bases match TRBD2. Losses at the gene ends were 8 bases for V and 2 bases for J; bases not matched to a gene: 9. The CDR3 extends over 16 amino acids. Germline V gene sequence: CDR1 MNHEY, CDR2 SMNVEV (reference sequence). CDR3 sequence: CASYPWEGPGANVLTF. The DNA for the CDR3 is TGTGCCAGCTACCCCTGGGAGGGGCCTGGGGCCAACGTCCTGACTTTC.

This clone was recorded a few times. This sequence joins TRBV19 and TRBJ1-6; D not resolved. This CDR3 is built from 14 residues. Germline values: CDR1 LNHDA, CDR2 SQIVND (reference sequence). Deletions cut 5 bases from V and 10 bases from J, with 15 bases between. CDR3 sequence (DNA): TGTGCCAGTAGTCTGAGCTCTGAGAGATCACCCCTCCACTTT. Residues: CASSLSSERSPLHF. Complete variable domain (other parts from reference TRBV19 and TRBJ1-6): DGGITQSPKYLFRKEGQNVTLSCEQNLNHDAMYWYRQDPGQGLRLIYYSQIVNDFQKGDIAEGYSVSREKKESFPLTVTSAQKNPTAFYLCASSLSSERSPLHFGNGTRLTVT.

The chain uses TRBV7-9 and TRBJ1-4, with TRBD1 matching over 7 bases. The CDR3 extends over 14 amino acids. The trim removed 1 base at V and 4 bases at J, leaving 0 bases unmatched. From germline, CDR1 is SEHNR and CDR2 FQNEAQ (reference sequence). CDR3 amino acids: CASSLGQGNEKLFF. CDR3 DNA sequence: TGTGCCAGCAGCTTAGGACAGGGTAATGAAAAACTGTTTTTT.

The genes are TRBV5-4 and TRBJ2-7; a possible D gene is TRBD1 (5 bases). Trimming removed 4 bases from V and 4 bases from J, with 9 bases in between. Germline lookup yields CDR1 SGHNT and CDR2 YYREEE (reference sequence). The CDR3 covers 12 residues. CDR3 region: CASSARQYEQYF. CDR3 sequence (DNA): TGTGCCAGCAGCGCCCGACAGTACGAGCAGTACTTC.

This clone was counted between two and nine times. V is TRBV6-5 and J is TRBJ2-7, with a possible D match to TRBD1 (6 bases). Germline V gene data show CDR1 as MNHEY and CDR2 as SVGAGI. V shed 2 bases and J shed 2 bases, with 16 bases lying between them. This CDR3 comprises 16 residues. CDR3 loop: CASSYGIGTYTYEQYF. CDR3 nucleotides: TGTGCCAGCAGTTACGGTATAGGGACATACACCTACGAGCAGTACTTC.

There are a few counts of this clone. This chain connects TRBV5-4 to TRBJ1-4; D is perhaps TRBD1 (6 bases). CDR1 and CDR2 (germline): SGHNT, YYREEE (reference sequence). V lost 4 bases to trimming and J lost 4 bases, with 14 bases between them. The CDR3 sequence is 15 residues long. The CDR3 DNA follows: TGTGCCAGCAGCACCCAGGGGCAGGGTAATGAAAAACTGTTTTTT. It specifies CASSTQGQGNEKLFF.

The chain is built from TRBV28 and TRBJ1-1; TRBD1 might be the D (5 bases). Per the germline V gene, CDR1 is MDHEN and CDR2 is SYDVKM. Between the trimmed V and J ends, which lost 6 bases and 5 bases, there was a span of 10 bases. The CDR3 sequence is 12 residues long. CDR3 protein: CASSLQGTEAFF. The CDR3 bases are TGTGCCAGCAGCCTCCAGGGAACTGAAGCTTTCTTT.